This TCR beta chain emerged from a study of blood T cell repertoires in COVID-19. Study details: The cDNA or gDNA used as material had been derived from T cells, B-cell-depleted T cells, or PBMCs.

Trimming cost V 7 bases and J 8 bases; bases outside gene matches: 9. Germline V lookup: CDR1 SQVTM, CDR2 ANQGSEA. The CDR3 consists of 12 residues. Measured with immunoSEQ multiplex PCR; TCRdb has only the in-frame clones, and not every one. The table has under 200,000 clones, approximately 84% seen once. The sequencing input was peripheral blood. V gene TRBV29-1 combines with J gene TRBJ1-2; TRBD1 aligns across 8 bases. The origin of this receptor is a middle-aged man who had recovered from COVID-19. The DNA for the CDR3 is TGCAGCGGAATGACAGGGGTGGAGGGCTACACCTTC. As protein: CSGMTGVEGYTF.